What follows describes a single TCR beta chain. Sequencing was performed with immunoSEQ multiplex PCR; in TCRdb, only in-frame clones are kept and a portion is missing. The table includes roughly 35,000 clones, about 90% detected once. The sample comes from a study of T cell changes during pregnancy in multiple sclerosis. Source: CD4+ T cells from peripheral blood mononuclear cells, taken after pregnancy. The receptor was isolated from a female donor with multiple sclerosis, enrolled in a pregnancy study.

CDR3 DNA sequence: TGTGCCAGCTCGCAAGAGCCGGGACAGCCCCAGCATTTT. It translates to CASSQEPGQPQHF. The rearrangement joins TRBV18 to TRBJ1-5; D is uncertain. Per germline, CDR1 KGHSH and CDR2 LQKENI. V gave up 6 bases and J gave up 7 bases, with 13 bases separating them. The CDR3 has 13 residues. Supplemented by reference TRBV18 and TRBJ1-5, the full variable domain reads NAGVMQNPRHLVRRRGQEARLRCSPMKGHSHVYWYRQLPEEGLKFMVYLQKENIIDESGMPKERFSAEFPKEGPSILRIQQVVRGDSAAYFCASSQEPGQPQHFGDGTRLSIL.